Described below is a single T cell receptor beta chain sequence and its context. Its antigen is undetermined. Amplified TCR beta CDR3 regions came from RNA transcripts. First-round RT-PCR of the TCR CDR3 relied on the HTBI primer set. TCRdb redid the calling of the multiplex PCR reads with MiXCR, one entry per CDR3 protein. The top ten hold roughly 6.9% of the sample, which has nearly 600,000 distinct CDR3 sequences, approximately 15% seen once. The data derive from a study of T cells in Graves' hyperthyroidism and ophthalmopathy. About the study: Blood from the periphery was taken at initial diagnosis, before any treatment. Study-level findings and limits: Also found in blood were most expanded thyroid clonotypes above 0.001. Ophthalmopathy could be told apart from stable hyperthyroidism with a 13 V-J model.

It was over 9.5 ml of fresh peripheral blood that supplied the PBMCs. V lost 4 bases and J lost 0, with 20 bases in between. The CDR3 totals 17 residues. CDR1 and CDR2 from the germline V gene are SGHNT and YYREEE (reference sequence). The specimen sequenced was blood. The clonotype comes from a woman aged 18-29 years with Graves' ophthalmopathy. This chain joins TRBV5-4 and TRBJ2-7, with D possibly TRBD2 on 5 matching bases. CDR3 sequence: CASSRGSNPRSSYEQYF. In DNA, the CDR3 is TGTGCCAGCAGCCGAGGGTCGAATCCAAGGAGCTCCTACGAGCAGTACTTC.